This T cell receptor (beta chain) is from a study of CD8+ T cells in alopecia areata. On the study more broadly: Scoring of severity for treated patients was based on percentage of affected scalp area. General study points: Within the top 100, expanded CD8+ clones significantly decreased with tofacitinib, as did scalp clonality. It was lesional scalp, especially alopecia totalis/universalis, that showed higher clonality than normal scalp.

Following extraction, RNA underwent reverse transcription to cDNA, which served as the sequencing template. TCRdb keeps only in-frame clones here, not all; method: immunoSEQ multiplex PCR. The table has approximately 210,000 clones, approximately 47% seen once. The table lists this clone with a few counts. Its antigen is unidentified. V lost 5 bases, J lost 2 bases, and 12 bases lay in between. Germline CDR1 and CDR2: SEHNR and FQNEAQ (reference sequence). The CDR3 is made up of 14 amino acids. Noted treatment: oral pan-JAK inhibitor, 5-10 mg twice daily. The sequencing used CD4+ T cells sorted from blood, collected at approximately week 39, from a patient treated with tofacitinib. This sequence originates from a human donor with alopecia areata. This chain uses TRBV7-9 with TRBJ2-5, with a possible D match to TRBD2 (5 bases). The CDR3 sequence is CASSVRRDQETQYF. Written as DNA, the CDR3 is TGTGCCAGCAGCGTTAGACGGGATCAAGAGACCCAGTACTTC.